These T cell receptor beta chains were read from a single sample in a study of blood T cell repertoires in COVID-19. Measured with immunoSEQ multiplex PCR; TCRdb has only the in-frame clones, and not every one. The repertoire has about 480,000 clones, about 89% of them found once; the top ten carry approximately 4.5%. The specimen sequenced was peripheral blood. These receptors were taken from a woman aged 25 to 45 with acute or convalescent COVID-19. CDR3s leave out the opening cysteine and the closing phenylalanine or tryptophan.

v_gene	j_gene	CDR3aa
TRBV5-1	TRBJ1-1	ASSLSSPNTEAF
TRBV19	TRBJ2-1	ASGLGRVEQF
TRBV30	TRBJ1-1	AWSPRANTEAF
TRBV6-5	TRBJ1-5	ASSLSLRPQH
TRBV2	TRBJ2-5	ARGQGQETQY
TRBV9	TRBJ2-7	ASSATGTSYEQY
TRBV29-1	TRBJ2-3	SDITSGSLLDTQY
TRBV9	TRBJ2-5	ASSEGPGLETQY
TRBV6-5	TRBJ2-5	ASRTAPLGSQY
TRBV5-1	TRBJ2-1	ASSLGLAGDNEQF
TRBV11-2	TRBJ2-1	ASSVNRGGAYNEQF
TRBV29-1	TRBJ2-5	SVGGQLTQETQY
TRBV28	TRBJ1-1	ASSSVESDTEAF
TRBV2	TRBJ2-3	ASIRTSGSTDTQY
TRBV30	TRBJ1-2	AWGDRDYGYT
TRBV5-1	TRBJ2-5	ASSLPGQGIVGQETQY
TRBV10-3	TRBJ2-7	AISESYRGNYEQY
TRBV5-5	TRBJ1-2	ASSFEGVYYGYT
TRBV25-1	TRBJ2-1	ASSPTGTQLPSYNEQF
TRBV6-6	TRBJ2-1	ASSYSGTWVGGEQF
TRBV30	TRBJ2-7	AWSRETYEQY
TRBV7-9	TRBJ2-3	ASSIRLAGDRTDTQY
TRBV7-3	TRBJ1-6	ASSPGLGSPLH
TRBV6-5	TRBJ2-1	ASGGQGIYEQF
TRBV5-1	TRBJ2-7	ASSPFPRVEEQY
TRBV5-1	TRBJ1-1	ASTRRGDTEAF
TRBV4-1	TRBJ2-2	ASSTNTGELF
TRBV7-6	TRBJ2-5	ASSLNFGQGGETQY
TRBV5-1	TRBJ1-1	ASSYDTRNTEAF
TRBV4-1	TRBJ2-1	ASSQGARQGPTRGNEQF
TRBV7-8	TRBJ1-1	ASSLRWTGGSTEAF
TRBV19	TRBJ2-2	ASSIGRGNRAGELF
TRBV5-1	TRBJ2-5	ASSRSGTERRQETQY
TRBV6-5	TRBJ2-1	ASGIAGGTYEQF
TRBV24-1	TRBJ2-1	ATSDPTSGGAYNEQF
TRBV4-1	TRBJ2-3	ASRREAGGLTDTQY
TRBV5-1	TRBJ2-7	ASSLAGGVQGSYEQY
TRBV29-1	TRBJ1-1	SVVGVLDRDLTEAF
TRBV11-2	TRBJ2-2	ASSPRTETVNTGELF
TRBV9	TRBJ1-1	ASSAPRGGAAEAF
TRBV2	TRBJ1-6	ASSVKNLAGGKSPLH
TRBV7-9	TRBJ1-3	ASSLAVSGNTIY
TRBV3-1/TRBV3-2	TRBJ2-7	ASSQGTGIEQY
TRBV7-6	TRBJ2-7	ASSLVAGVYEQY
TRBV21-1	TRBJ1-5	ASSANRHPGDQPQH
TRBV15	TRBJ2-3	ATSSGTGADTQY
TRBV7-9	TRBJ1-1	ASSPYRGRGTEAF
TRBV19	TRBJ2-7	ASSTQGETVYEQY
TRBV24-1	TRBJ1-1	ARSSGQGAPQEMNTEAF
TRBV29-1	TRBJ2-3	SVFFSTDTQY
TRBV4-1	TRBJ2-3	ASSRDPTPQDTQY
TRBV5-1	TRBJ1-6	ASSLVETGSSGSPLH
TRBV14	TRBJ2-3	ASSQGHHQSRDTQY
TRBV30	TRBJ1-4	AWSTRGRDEKLF